Listed here is a single TCR beta chain. Its antigen is as yet unknown. The sample comes from a study of T-cell reconstitution after alpha-beta-depleted transplantation in children. Germline CDR1 and CDR2: SGHRS and YFSETQ. V lost 0 bases, J lost 2 bases, and 12 bases lay in between. CDR3 length: 16 residues. Unique molecular identifiers tagged the TCRbeta library. Each CDR3 protein is one row after TCRdb ran MiXCR on the PCR reads. This repertoire shows 500,000 to 600,000 distinct CDR3 sequences, 25% to 30% found once; its top ten account for under 45%. Study-wide results and limits: The study traced high day-60 TCRbeta diversity in some patients to surviving recipient T cells and thymic progenitors. Newly produced T cells mostly provided counts and TCRbeta diversity after one year, as hyperexpanded clones declined.

The sequencing used PBMCs, collected before TCRalphabeta/CD19-depleted stem cell transplant. The chain couples TRBV5-1 to TRBJ1-5, with D possibly being TRBD1 (6 bases). The source of this sequence is a boy under two years old with Wiskott-Aldrich syndrome, due to receive a stem cell transplant. CDR3: CASSLGSGAGNQPQHF. The CDR3 coding sequence is TGCGCCAGCAGCTTGGGGTCGGGGGCAGGCAATCAGCCCCAGCATTTT.